This TCR beta chain was identified during a study of molecular identifiers for immune sequencing clone quantification. Overall study context: In the replicates, RNA derived from about 21,000 or 97,000 naive CD8 cells was divided into five parts, and four were sequenced.

The CDR3 runs to 13 residues. The V end lost 7 bases, the J end lost 6 bases, and 12 bases lay between the germline ends. This clonotype was picked up many times. Antigen unknown. Sorted naive CD8 T cells were those defined as CD8+CD4-CCR7+CD45RA+. Methods described previously, with TCR primers listed, were used for bulk TCR libraries. MiXCR, applied by TCRdb to the PCR reads, yields one record per CDR3 protein. The sample lists over 85,000 distinct CDR3 sequences, about 35% occurring once. General study findings and limits: In naive cells, under 1% of molecules belonged to clones above 20 RNA copies, against over 99% in effector cells.

The chain links TRBV12-3 or TRBV12-4 to TRBJ2-2, with unresolved D. The sample comprised naive CD8+ T cells from blood, with Jurkat cell RNA spiked in. Described subset: FACS-sorted CD8+CD4-CCR7+CD45RA+ naive T cells. This clonotype originated in a human donor in good health. Some libraries in this study had Jurkat cell RNA spiked in. CDR3 in DNA: TGTGCCAGCAACCCGAAGAGACCCGGGGAGCTGTTTTTT. Protein: CASNPKRPGELFF.